This T cell receptor (beta chain) is from a study of post-analysis software for immune sequencing data (dated by TCRdb to 2015 to 2017). Some background on the complete study: Relapsing-remitting, secondary progressive and progressive-relapsing multiple sclerosis were recorded as disease courses, and subtype annotation was lacking for some patients. Patient repertoires were compared against 10 to 12 previously published healthy control repertoires from donors aged about 6 to 26 years. A subset of samples was prepared in parallel using single-end sample barcoding, then pooled and co-amplified after Illumina adapter ligation.

The library relied on PCR. The sequencing machine was an Illumina HiSeq 2500. To reduce PCR and sequencing biases, unique molecular identifiers were built into the TCR beta cDNA libraries. About 500,000 cDNA molecules were obtained per 1 to 10 million input T cells, so each molecule approximated one T cell. The patient libraries were prepared and sequenced with the same protocol used for the earlier healthy control dataset. Within a given batch, samples were prepared together, multiplexed and sequenced on the same HiSeq lane. The original methods were these. Raw barcoded reads were processed with MIGEC, and single-read molecular identifier groups were discarded before consensus assembly and CDR3 extraction. Clonotype tables were post-analysed with VDJtools, normalizing diversity by down-sampling all datasets to the smallest sample size. In repertoire overlap clustering, CDR3 amino acid sequences, but not nucleotide sequences, were matched to correct batch-related cross-sample contamination. TCRdb reprocessing: public reads trimmed at Q25 with fastp, clones called with MiXCR, in-frame beta chains kept. Rows with one shared CDR3 protein collapse into an entry with the most common genes and DNA. The V and J calls shown here were made by TCRdb, not taken from the authors' results. Recorded for this sample are 170,000 or so distinct CDR3 sequences; about 30% of them occurred a single time. About 1.6% of the sample rests with the top ten.

Here is what the overall study found, with its caveats: Strong co-clustering of samples prepared in the same batch was shown by direct clustering with F measure, prompting a batch-effect correction. The multiple sclerosis patient group was slightly younger than the control group. Multiple sclerosis patients had significantly lower normalized Chao1 diversity than controls, a result that suggests substantial peripheral T-cell clonal expansion.

To demonstrate the VDJtools post-analysis software, TCR beta repertoires were profiled from the peripheral blood of 13 young patients with multiple sclerosis. The patients with multiple sclerosis were children and adolescents between roughly 6 and 17 years of age. This clonotype was counted many times. Its antigen specificity is not known. Qualities for individual bases were not recorded, and no much larger clone is one base off. Source material: blood. This receptor was identified in a girl aged 10 to 17 with multiple sclerosis.

The nucleotide sequence reads as follows: TGTGCCAGTCGGGAGGGGGATGAGCAGTACTTC. Translated, it reads CASREGDEQYF. Rearrangement joined TRBV18 to TRBJ2-7; 8 bases in between match TRBD2. The cysteine opens and the phenylalanine closes a CDR3 of 11 amino acids. The entry retains the CDR3 DNA only, 33 bases that are in frame from base 1. V ends up 9 bases short and J 7 bases short, with an unmatched junction base count of 5. CDR1 and CDR2, looked up from the germline V gene, are KGHSH and LQKENI.